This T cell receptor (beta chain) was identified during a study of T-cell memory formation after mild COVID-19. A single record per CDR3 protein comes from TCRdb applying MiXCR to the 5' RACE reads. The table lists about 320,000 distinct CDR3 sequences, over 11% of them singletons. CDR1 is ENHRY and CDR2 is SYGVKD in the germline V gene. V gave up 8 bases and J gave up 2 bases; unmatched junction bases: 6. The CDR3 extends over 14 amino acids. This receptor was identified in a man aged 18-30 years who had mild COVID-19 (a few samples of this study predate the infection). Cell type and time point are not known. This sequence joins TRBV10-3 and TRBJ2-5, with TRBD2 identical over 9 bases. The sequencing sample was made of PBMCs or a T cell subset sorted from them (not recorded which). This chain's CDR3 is CAIGLAGTQETQYF. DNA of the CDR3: TGTGCCATCGGGCTAGCGGGGACTCAAGAGACCCAGTACTTC.